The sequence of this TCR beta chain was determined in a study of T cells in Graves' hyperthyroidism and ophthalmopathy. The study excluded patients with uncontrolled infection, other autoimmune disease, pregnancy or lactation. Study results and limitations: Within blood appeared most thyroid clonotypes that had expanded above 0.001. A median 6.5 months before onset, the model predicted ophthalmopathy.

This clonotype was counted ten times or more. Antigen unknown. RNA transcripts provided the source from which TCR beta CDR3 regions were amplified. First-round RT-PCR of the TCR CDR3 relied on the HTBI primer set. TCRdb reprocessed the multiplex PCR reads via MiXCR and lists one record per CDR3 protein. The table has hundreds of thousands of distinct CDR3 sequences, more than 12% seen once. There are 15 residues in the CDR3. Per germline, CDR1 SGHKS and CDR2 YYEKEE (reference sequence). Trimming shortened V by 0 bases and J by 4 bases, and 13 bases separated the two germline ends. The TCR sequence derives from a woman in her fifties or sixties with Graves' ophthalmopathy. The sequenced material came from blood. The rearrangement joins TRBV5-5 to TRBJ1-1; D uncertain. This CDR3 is CASSLDPPAGTEAFF. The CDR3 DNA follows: TGTGCCAGCAGCTTGGACCCCCCCGCAGGCACTGAAGCTTTCTTT.